This TCR beta chain was retrieved from a study of blood T cells in healthy people across ages. Study observations and caveats: In long-lived donors, naive CD4+ cell counts and diversity exceeded those of aged donors. The study lacked donor CMV status, which possibly confounded expanded clonotype changes. PBMCs were not sorted, which prevented a conclusive comparison of naive versus antigen-experienced cells.

Trimming stripped 8 bases from V and 4 bases from J, with 12 bases between. The CDR3 is made up of 12 amino acids. CDR1 is KGHSH and CDR2 is LQKENI in the germline V gene. Roughly 10 milliliters of peripheral blood were drawn from each donor. Combining a sample-barcoded 5' primer with a J-beta primer mix, a second PCR ran for about 7 to 11 cycles. Each CDR3 protein is one row after TCRdb ran MiXCR on the 5' RACE reads. The sample has 550,000 to 750,000 distinct CDR3 sequences, around 20% seen once; the top ten hold 3% to 4.5%. In the case of this clonotype: Antigen: not known.

The genes are TRBV18 and TRBJ2-7; D could derive from TRBD1 or TRBD2 (5 bases each). Material for sequencing was blood. The clonotype originates from a man in his sixties or seventies in good health. CDR3 nucleotides: TGTGCCAGCCCCTACGGGGCATACGAGCAGTACTTC. It translates to CASPYGAYEQYF.